This T cell receptor beta chain was retrieved from a study of cytomegalovirus exposure and HLA in healthy donors. Study-wide context: A later analysis reported the 100 to 150 validation repertoires used the same platform as the 550 to 800 first-cohort repertoires. Study-wide results and caveats: Associated with cytomegalovirus, according to the listing, were around 170 TCR beta chains. Reports credit the classifier with highly specific, highly sensitive diagnosis of cytomegalovirus status.

Profiled with immunoSEQ multiplex PCR; TCRdb holds only in-frame clones, not every one. The sample includes over 250,000 clones, 87% seen only once; the top ten take about 1.2%. The length of the CDR3 is 13 residues. Germline loops: CDR1 SGHNT, CDR2 YYREEE (reference sequence). J was trimmed by 2 bases and V by 3 bases; bases with no gene match: 1. As concerns this clone: No antigen is known for it.

Input material: PBMCs. The chain links TRBV5-4 to TRBJ2-7, with TRBD1 matching 8 bases. This sequence originates from a young woman in good health and CMV-seropositive. CDR3 nucleotides: TGTGCCAGCAGCTGGGACAGGACCTACGAGCAGTACTTC. This translates into CASSWDRTYEQYF.